This T cell receptor (beta chain) was sequenced for a study of blood T cell repertoires in COVID-19 (dated by TCRdb to the early 2020s). Context from the whole study: Samples from collaborators originated in the United States, Italy and Spain and spanned both the acute and convalescent phases of COVID-19. The material from the prospective study consisted of cDNA or gDNA derived from T cells, B-cell-depleted T cells, or PBMCs. Deeply sampled blood TCRbeta repertoires from subjects exposed to, actively infected with, or recovered from COVID-19 were included in the dataset. A freely available public database, intended as a resource for researchers studying the immune response to SARS-CoV-2, is where the repertoires were released. Samples came from the ongoing ImmuneRACE study (first 160 participants) plus 1,254 subjects from 6 global collaborators. The sample metadata nearly always contained a de-identified subject ID, COVID-19 status, age in years and sex. Where available, HLA class I and class II types were obtained from metadata supplied by the sample provider rather than from assay-based typing.

Results the study describes overall, beyond this receptor: Clinical and demographic metadata were provided uncurated, with the amount varying by source and participant.

Note on this clone: Its cognate antigen has yet to be identified. Per-base qualities were not stored, and no clone one base away is much larger.

The CDR3, cysteine through phenylalanine, is 14 amino acids long. The sequence is cut down to CDR3 DNA, 42 bases in frame from base 1. Enrolling through a virtual design, the prospective study's participants ranged in age from about 18 to 89 years and lived across 24 United States geographic areas. To assign participants to cohorts, the prospective study relied on clinical history that participants themselves reported in a screening survey and a study questionnaire. Each participant in the prospective study had whole blood, serum and a nasopharyngeal or oropharyngeal swab collected by mobile phlebotomists. Over an approximately 2-month period, participants in the prospective study had the option of providing additional blood draws and questionnaires. Before DNA extraction, blood samples from the prospective study were shipped at room temperature or frozen. The immunoSEQ Assay, a bias-controlled multiplex PCR, was used to amplify TCRbeta CDR3 regions from genomic DNA. The study's own analysis went as follows. The number of nucleated cells in each sample was estimated by amplification of reference gene primers within the assay. Sequence reads were collapsed and filtered to measure the absolute abundance of every unique TCRbeta CDR3 rearrangement. For each sample, productive Simpson clonality was calculated as the square root of Simpson's diversity index over productive rearrangements. TCRdb retrieved this table from immuneACCESS and kept in-frame rearrangements only. Not all clones are present; in checked studies, unresolved V genes account for under half, and no reason is known for the remainder. The DNA gave D and trimming, while V, J and clone size come from that table. This sample comprises 300,000 to 350,000 clones, 90% of them detected only once. The ten largest clones add up to about 4.5% of the sample.

Sequenced material: PBMCs or T cells enriched from blood (not recorded which). Recombination linked TRBV12-2 to TRBJ2-7; the table's D gene call, TRBD1, was not cross checked with the DNA. TRBV12-2 has pseudogene status. This receptor was obtained from a woman between 18 and 29 years old with acute COVID-19. The CDR3 region has the sequence CASRLAHRPYEQYF. The DNA sequence is TGTGCAAGTCGCTTAGCCCACAGGCCCTACGAGCAGTACTTC.